These 32 T cell receptor beta chains share one sample of origin, sequenced in a study of a mutant IDH1 vaccine in newly diagnosed glioma. For these receptors, no antigen is known. Time point of the sample: week 35, safety follow-up. Vaccinated patients received 300 ug of mutant IDH1 20-mer peptide per dose, with topical imiquimod. Here immunoSEQ multiplex PCR was the method, and the copy in TCRdb shows in-frame clones only, minus some. The sample contains tens of thousands of clones, about four fifths of which appear only once. The sequencing used PBMCs, collected from a glioma patient whose treatment included an IDH1 peptide vaccine. The receptors come from a woman under 30 with glioma.

The chain carries TRBV5-1 and TRBJ1-6; D is undetermined. The V and J ends lost 2 bases and 6 bases respectively, with 6 bases between them. The germline V gene encodes CDR1 SGHRS and CDR2 YFSETQ. The length of the CDR3 is 13 residues. The CDR3 region has the DNA TGCGCCAGCAGCTTTAGTGCTAATTCACCCCTCCACTTT. Translating gives CASSFSANSPLHF.

The chain carries TRBV19 and TRBJ2-7, with 7 bases fitting TRBD2. After removal of 8 bases from V and 0 bases from J, the junction contained 10 bases not matched to a gene. Germline lookup yields CDR1 LNHDA and CDR2 SQIVND (reference sequence). This CDR3 is 15 amino acids long. Written as DNA, the CDR3 is TGTGCCAGTTCGGAAGCGGGGAAGAGCTCCTACGAGCAGTACTTC. Its translation is CASSEAGKSSYEQYF.

Here the CDR3 DNA reads TGTGCCAGCAGCTTGTCGGAAGCAGATACGCAGTATTTT. Protein: CASSLSEADTQYF. The J gene is TRBJ2-3, the V gene TRBV5-5, with D hard to call. The V gene's germline CDR1 is SGHKS and CDR2 YYEKEE (reference sequence). V gave up 1 base and J gave up 4 bases, with 7 bases separating them. The CDR3 runs to 13 residues.

The genes are TRBV9 and TRBJ2-7; TRBD1 matches 10 bases. This CDR3 is 14 amino acids long. The germline CDR1 and CDR2 sequences are SGDLS and YYNGEE. The J segment lost 4 bases and the V segment lost 3 bases, leaving 4 bases of the junction unmatched. As DNA, the CDR3 is TGTGCCAGCAGCGAGGGGACAGGGGTTTACGAGCAGTACTTC. It is translated as CASSEGTGVYEQYF.

The V gene is TRBV2, the J gene TRBJ1-1, with D unresolved. Looked up from germline, CDR1 is SNHLY and CDR2 is FYNNEI. Trimming took off 7 bases at V and 1 base at J, with 16 bases between the two ends. This CDR3 is built from 15 residues. In DNA form, the CDR3 reads TGTGCCAGCAAAATAAGTCCCGCGGAGAACACTGAAGCTTTCTTT. Translating it yields CASKISPAENTEAFF. The whole variable domain, remainder taken from reference TRBV2 and TRBJ1-1, is EPEVTQTPSHQVTQMGQEVILRCVPISNHLYFYWYRQILGQKVEFLVSFYNNEISEKSEIFDDQFSVERPDGSNFTLKIRSTKLEDSAMYFCASKISPAENTEAFFGQGTRLTVV.

The chain joins TRBV7-9 to TRBJ2-7, with D possibly TRBD1 on 7 matching bases. The germline V gene encodes CDR1 SEHNR and CDR2 FQNEAQ (reference sequence). The CDR3 runs 17 residues. Trimming left V 3 bases short and J 3 bases short, with 21 bases between. In nucleotides, the CDR3 is TGTGCCAGCAGCTTGGGGGGAGCGTGGGACAGAATCTACGAGCAGTACTTC. It is translated as CASSLGGAWDRIYEQYF.

In its sample, this clone was seen once. The J gene is TRBJ2-7, the V gene TRBV5-5, with 8 bases identical to TRBD1. V shed 0 bases and J 1 base; nucleotides not matched to a gene: 3. Germline V CDR1 and CDR2: SGHKS, YYEKEE (reference sequence). The CDR3 length is 15 residues. Written as DNA, the CDR3 is TGTGCCAGCAGCTTGGAACAGGGGGTTTCCTACGAGCAGTACTTC. Its translation: CASSLEQGVSYEQYF.

This rearrangement joins TRBV6-6 to TRBJ2-1, with unresolved D. Deletions cut 2 bases from V and 6 bases from J, with 8 bases between. The CDR3 covers 13 residues. Looked up from germline, CDR1 is MNHNY and CDR2 is SVGAGI (reference sequence). CDR3 protein: CASSYTSGNEQFF. The DNA for the CDR3 is TGTGCCAGCAGTTACACATCCGGCAATGAGCAGTTCTTC.

This chain connects TRBV5-6 to TRBJ2-3; TRBD1 matches at 9 bases. V shed 5 bases and J 11 bases; nucleotides not matched to a gene: 9. This CDR3 has 13 amino acids. Germline V gene data show CDR1 as SGHDT and CDR2 as YYEEEE. CDR3 nucleotide sequence: TGTGCCAGCAGTTCGGGACAGGGCTGGGGGCAGTATTTT. The encoded protein is CASSSGQGWGQYF.

The V call is TRBV5-4, the J call TRBJ2-7, with D unclear. Germline V lookup: CDR1 SGHNT, CDR2 YYREEE (reference sequence). There are 12 residues in the CDR3. V was trimmed by 3 bases and J by 7 bases, leaving 11 bases between them. The CDR3 is CASSSSGWEQYF. In DNA form, the CDR3 reads TGTGCCAGCAGCTCCTCGGGTTGGGAGCAGTACTTC.

This chain uses TRBV5-4 with TRBJ2-7, with D possibly being TRBD2 (6 bases). The length of the CDR3 is 15 residues. CDR1 SGHNT and CDR2 YYREEE come from the germline V gene (reference sequence). The ends were cut back, 0 bases at V and 3 bases at J, with 13 bases in the middle. CDR3 protein: CASSLEEGTGYEQYF. CDR3 sequence (DNA): TGTGCCAGCAGCTTGGAGGAGGGTACAGGCTACGAGCAGTACTTC. The full variable domain, its missing parts supplied by reference TRBV5-4 and TRBJ2-7, is ETGVTQSPTHLIKTRGQQVTLRCSSQSGHNTVSWYQQALGQGPQFIFQYYREEENGRGNFPPRFSGLQFPNYSSELNVNALELDDSALYLCASSLEEGTGYEQYFGPGTRLTVT.

This rearrangement joins TRBV7-2 to TRBJ2-5; the D gene is possibly TRBD1 (6 bases). Germline V gene sequence: CDR1 SGHTA, CDR2 FQGNSA. The CDR3 extends over 16 amino acids. Trimming took 3 bases from V and 2 from J, leaving 16 bases between them. The CDR3 spells CASSFNRVYGQETQYF. In DNA, the CDR3 is TGTGCCAGCAGCTTTAACAGGGTCTACGGGCAAGAGACCCAGTACTTC.

The chain has TRBV25-1 and TRBJ2-7, with D unclear. The CDR3 has 13 amino acids. The ends were cut back, 4 bases at V and 6 bases at J, with 13 bases in the middle. Germline lookup yields CDR1 MGHDK and CDR2 SYGVNS. The CDR3 bases are TGTGCCAGCAGTGTAACTTCAGGATCCGAGCAGTACTTC. It translates to CASSVTSGSEQYF.

The rearrangement links TRBV10-3 to TRBJ2-7; 10 bases line up with TRBD1. The length of the CDR3 is 15 residues. CDR1 ENHRY and CDR2 SYGVKD come from the germline V gene. V lost 10 bases to trimming and J lost 5 bases; unmatched junction nucleotides: 14. This CDR3 reads CATAFGQGGSDEQYF. CDR3 DNA: TGTGCCACCGCGTTTGGACAGGGGGGTTCCGACGAGCAGTACTTC.

The rearrangement joins TRBV19 to TRBJ2-5; possible D gene TRBD1, 6 bases. Germline V gene data show CDR1 as LNHDA and CDR2 as SQIVND (reference sequence). This CDR3 region has 16 residues. V was trimmed by 5 bases and J by 2 bases, leaving 18 bases between them. For the CDR3, the DNA is TGTGCCAGTAGTCACCAAGGCAGGGGCTCTCAAGAGACCCAGTACTTC. Encoded protein: CASSHQGRGSQETQYF.

V gene TRBV7-8 combines with J gene TRBJ2-5; D is perhaps TRBD1 (6 bases). CDR1 and CDR2 (germline): SGHVS, FQNEAQ. V lost 3 bases, J lost 7 bases, and 21 bases lay in between. The CDR3 has 16 amino acids. The CDR3 is CASSFSGEIIGVTQYF. CDR3 nucleotide sequence: TGTGCCAGCAGCTTTTCAGGGGAGATAATAGGGGTGACCCAGTACTTC.

The sample holds one count of this clone. J is TRBJ1-2 and V is TRBV27, with D maybe TRBD1 (5 bases). CDR3 size: 14 residues. Trimming pared 3 bases from V and 5 bases from J, leaving 13 bases between. Per the germline V gene, CDR1 is MNHEY and CDR2 is SMNVEV (reference sequence). Here the CDR3 reads CASSFGGGRYGYTF. CDR3 bases: TGTGCCAGCAGTTTCGGGGGGGGGAGATATGGCTACACCTTC.

This chain uses TRBV29-1 with TRBJ1-4; 7 positions agree with TRBD1. Germline-derived CDR1 and CDR2 are SQVTM and ANQGSEA. V was clipped by 1 base and J by 5 bases; unmatched bases: 13. The CDR3 consists of 17 residues. CDR3 loop: CSVEGGQGGGRNEKLFF. In DNA, the CDR3 is TGCAGCGTTGAAGGTGGGCAGGGGGGAGGCCGAAATGAAAAACTGTTTTTT. The variable domain in full, completed from reference TRBV29-1 and TRBJ1-4, reads SAVISQKPSRDICQRGTSLTIQCQVDSQVTMMFWYRQQPGQSLTLIATANQGSEATYESGFVIDKFPISRPNLTFSTLTVSNMSPEDSSIYLCSVEGGQGGGRNEKLFFGSGTQLSVL.

This clone was seen just once. The rearrangement links TRBV2 to TRBJ2-7; 7 bases line up with TRBD2. After removal of 1 base from V and 4 bases from J, the junction contained 10 bases not matched to a gene. CDR3 length equals 16 residues. Germline assignment: CDR1 SNHLY and CDR2 FYNNEI. The CDR3 region is CASSEGVGGEGYEQYF. Written as DNA, the CDR3 is TGTGCCAGCAGTGAAGGTGTTGGGGGGGAAGGATACGAGCAGTACTTC.

The chain links TRBV28 to TRBJ1-2, with D perhaps matching TRBD1 (5 bases). This CDR3 is built from 15 residues. CDR1 and CDR2 (germline): MDHEN, SYDVKM. Trimming pared 4 bases from V and 2 bases from J, leaving 14 bases between. CDR3 nucleotides: TGTGCCAGCAGTTATAACAGCAGGGCGAACTATGGCTACACCTTC. Translated, it gives CASSYNSRANYGYTF.

This chain uses TRBV5-1 with TRBJ1-2; 9 positions agree with TRBD1. The germline gives CDR1 SGHRS, CDR2 YFSETQ. The CDR3 extends over 13 amino acids. Trimming cost V 4 bases and J 6 bases; bases outside gene matches: 4. CDR3 protein: CASSIGTGHGYTF. CDR3 DNA: TGCGCCAGCAGCATCGGGACAGGGCATGGCTACACCTTC.

V and J are TRBV5-6 and TRBJ1-5; 9 nucleotides agree with TRBD1. This CDR3 comprises 17 residues. Trimming cost V 1 base and J 1 base; bases outside gene matches: 6. Germline V gene lookup returns CDR1 SGHDT and CDR2 YYEEEE. The CDR3 sequence is CASSLRMGQGSNQPQHF. For the CDR3, the DNA is TGTGCCAGCAGCTTGAGAATGGGACAGGGAAGCAATCAGCCCCAGCATTTT.

A few counts support this clone. V is TRBV28 and J is TRBJ1-1; D not certain. This CDR3 region has 14 residues. CDR1 and CDR2 from the germline V gene are MDHEN and SYDVKM. V was clipped by 3 bases and J by 1 base, with 9 bases between them. The CDR3 protein is CASSFLGPNTEAFF. As DNA, the CDR3 is TGTGCCAGCAGTTTTTTAGGACCGAACACTGAAGCTTTCTTT.

This clone was counted between two and nine times. The rearrangement joins TRBV19 to TRBJ2-2, with a weak D call TRBD2 (5 bases). Germline V gene data show CDR1 as LNHDA and CDR2 as SQIVND (reference sequence). The CDR3 sequence is 15 residues long. The V end lost 6 bases, the J end lost 4 bases, and 15 bases lay between the germline ends. For the CDR3, the DNA is TGTGCCAGTAGGGACTCCTCGGACCGCACCGGGGAGCTGTTTTTT. Protein sequence: CASRDSSDRTGELFF.

With respect to this clone: A junction boundary mismatches the germline segment, possibly from a read error. This chain uses TRBV5-4 with TRBJ2-7; 11 nucleotides line up with TRBD2. Germline CDR1 is SGHNT and CDR2 is YYREEE (reference sequence). CDR3 length: 13 amino acids. In DNA, the CDR3 is TGTGCCAGCAGCTGGGACCTGACTAGCGGGGAGGGGTTC. It translates to CASSWDLTSGEGF.

The CDR3 region has the DNA TGTGCCAGCAGCTTTGGAACCCCGGTATCTGGGGCCAACGTCCTGACTTTC. This encodes CASSFGTPVSGANVLTF. The chain is built from TRBV7-6 and TRBJ2-6; unclear D gene. The CDR3 totals 17 residues. Germline V gives CDR1 SGHVS, CDR2 FNYEAQ. The germline V and J ends were trimmed by 3 bases and 1 base, with 13 bases remaining between them.

This chain links TRBV25-1 with TRBJ2-1; TRBD2 matches at 11 bases. With V trimmed by 0 bases and J by 9 bases, 7 bases remained unmatched. In germline, CDR1 is MGHDK, CDR2 SYGVNS. The CDR3 has 16 amino acids. This CDR3 reads CASSEYYSGGVVEQFF. The CDR3, as DNA: TGTGCCAGCAGTGAATATTATAGCGGGGGGGTTGTTGAGCAGTTCTTC.

This chain links TRBV9 with TRBJ2-7, with 8 bases lining up with TRBD2. Germline lookup yields CDR1 SGDLS and CDR2 YYNGEE. Trimming cost V 0 bases and J 0 bases; bases outside gene matches: 20. This CDR3 is built from 21 residues. This CDR3 is CASSVVDSGDTNSTCSYEQYF. Here the CDR3 DNA reads TGTGCCAGCAGCGTAGTCGATAGCGGGGACACCAATTCCACTTGCTCCTACGAGCAGTACTTC.

V gene TRBV5-5 combines with J gene TRBJ1-1, with D possibly matching TRBD1 (6 bases). CDR3 length: 15 amino acids. Germline-derived CDR1 and CDR2 are SGHKS and YYEKEE (reference sequence). Trimming removed 0 bases from V and 0 bases from J, with 9 bases in between. The CDR3 reads CASSLGDTLNTEAFF. Here the CDR3 DNA reads TGTGCCAGCAGCTTGGGGGACACTTTGAACACTGAAGCTTTCTTT.

This chain connects TRBV7-2 to TRBJ2-7; D gene ambiguous. CDR3 length equals 14 residues. Germline V gene lookup returns CDR1 SGHTA and CDR2 FQGNSA. The V gene lost 4 bases and the J gene lost 0 bases, with 10 bases spanning the gap. The CDR3 DNA follows: TGTGCCAGCAGCTGGGGTAGATTCTCCTACGAGCAGTACTTC. As protein: CASSWGRFSYEQYF.

The chain uses TRBV5-8 and TRBJ2-7, with D unresolved. Germline CDR1 is SGHTS and CDR2 is YDEGEE. The CDR3 totals 14 residues. Trimming left V 0 bases short and J 0 bases short, with 7 bases between. CDR3 coding DNA: TGTGCCAGCAGCTTGGGAGGTAGCTCCTACGAGCAGTACTTC. As protein: CASSLGGSSYEQYF.

This clone was detected only a few times. This CDR3 is CATSRDQGYGYTF. In DNA, the CDR3 is TGTGCCACCAGCAGAGATCAGGGCTATGGCTACACCTTC. The chain uses TRBV15 and TRBJ1-2, with a weak D call TRBD1 (5 bases). CDR1 is LNHNV, CDR2 YYDKDF, per germline (reference sequence). This CDR3 has 13 amino acids. Deletions cut 0 bases from V and 4 bases from J, with 6 bases between.